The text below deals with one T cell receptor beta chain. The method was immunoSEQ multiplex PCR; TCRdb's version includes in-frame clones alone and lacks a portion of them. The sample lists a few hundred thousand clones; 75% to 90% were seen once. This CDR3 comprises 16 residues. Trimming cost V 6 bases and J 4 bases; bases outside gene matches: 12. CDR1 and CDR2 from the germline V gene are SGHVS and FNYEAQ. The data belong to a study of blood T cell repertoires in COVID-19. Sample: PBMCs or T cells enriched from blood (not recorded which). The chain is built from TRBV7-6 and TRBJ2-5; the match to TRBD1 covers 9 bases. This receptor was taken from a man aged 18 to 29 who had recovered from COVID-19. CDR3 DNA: TGTGCCAGCAGACATCCCTGGGACAGGGAAGGAGAGACCCAGTACTTC. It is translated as CASRHPWDREGETQYF.